These 17 T cell receptor beta chains originate from one sample sequenced in a study of spatial heterogeneity in lung cancer. MiXCR, applied by TCRdb to the 5' RACE reads, yields one record per CDR3 protein. The sample consists of around 120,000 distinct CDR3 sequences, 12% of them appearing once. Time point defined: blood at routine non-recurrence follow-up after resection. In each case, whole RNA from tumor, nontumor lung or frozen PBMC was sequenced unsorted. The sequencing here drew on PBMCs, taken at follow-up. These receptors came from a male donor with early-stage non-small cell lung cancer.

This sequence joins TRBV4-3 and TRBJ1-1; D is uncertain. The germline V gene has CDR1 LGHNA and CDR2 YSLEER. V dropped 1 base and J dropped 1 base, with 7 bases sitting between them. The CDR3 spans 14 residues. CDR3 in DNA: TGCGCCAGCAGCCAAGGGACGAAGAACACTGAAGCTTTCTTT. Translation gives CASSQGTKNTEAFF.

This clonotype came up a few times. CDR3 region: CASSFQTGASTPTLHF. The CDR3 region has the DNA TGCGCCAGCAGCTTCCAGACAGGGGCCTCGACTCCAACCCTCCACTTT. The V call is TRBV5-1, the J call TRBJ1-6; 8 bases agree with TRBD1. V lost 2 bases and J lost 14; bases outside the gene matches: 15. This CDR3 is 16 amino acids long. Germline V CDR1 and CDR2: SGHRS, YFSETQ.

This rearrangement joins TRBV6-1 to TRBJ1-3; 7 nucleotides match TRBD1. Per germline, CDR1 MNHNS and CDR2 SASEGT. This CDR3 comprises 17 residues. Losses at the gene ends were 6 bases for V and 1 base for J; bases not matched to a gene: 12. This chain's CDR3 is CASRVFDRDVSGNTIYF. CDR3 nucleotide sequence: TGTGCCAGCAGAGTCTTTGACAGGGATGTATCTGGAAACACCATATATTTT.

The chain carries TRBV5-1 and TRBJ1-1; a weak D match, TRBD1 (5 bases). Germline CDR1 reads SGHRS; CDR2 reads YFSETQ. There are 15 residues in the CDR3. Trimming left V 0 bases short and J 4 bases short, with 13 bases between. The CDR3 nucleotides are TGCGCCAGCAGCTTGGATCAGGGTTTGCGCACTGAAGCTTTCTTT. Translated: CASSLDQGLRTEAFF.

This clonotype was seen more than once but under ten times. The genes are TRBV28 and TRBJ2-1, with D possibly TRBD1 on 6 matching bases. Germline CDR1 MDHEN, CDR2 SYDVKM. The CDR3 is made up of 14 amino acids. Trimming took 3 bases from V and 5 from J, leaving 11 bases between them. CDR3 in amino acids: CASSFWTVDNEQFF. CDR3 coding DNA: TGTGCCAGCAGTTTTTGGACAGTTGACAATGAGCAGTTCTTC.

Many counts were recorded for this clonotype. The chain recombines TRBV12-3 or TRBV12-4 with TRBJ1-1; no clear D gene. This CDR3 is 14 amino acids long. V lost 3 bases and J lost 1, with 9 bases in between. This chain's CDR3 is CASSLWGGNTEAFF. Here the CDR3 DNA reads TGTGCCAGCAGTTTGTGGGGAGGGAACACTGAAGCTTTCTTT.

This clonotype was recorded many times. V and J are TRBV28 and TRBJ2-7, with D uncertain. The CDR3 length is 14 residues. Per the germline V gene, CDR1 is MDHEN and CDR2 is SYDVKM. The V gene lost 3 bases and the J gene lost 10 bases, with 19 bases spanning the gap. CDR3 DNA: TGTGCCAGCAGTTTTACCGACGGAACATCGAGCCAGTACTTC. This sequence encodes CASSFTDGTSSQYF.

This clonotype was observed at least ten times. The chain couples TRBV9 to TRBJ1-1; D ambiguous. Trimming removed 4 bases from V and 3 bases from J, with 16 bases in between. Germline assignment: CDR1 SGDLS and CDR2 YYNGEE. The CDR3 consists of 15 residues. The CDR3, as DNA: TGTGCCAGCAGCCCTAACATTGGACCGTACACTGAAGCTTTCTTT. It codes for CASSPNIGPYTEAFF. Complete variable domain (other parts from reference TRBV9 and TRBJ1-1): DSGVTQTPKHLITATGQRVTLRCSPRSGDLSVYWYQQSLDQGLQFLIQYYNGEERAKGNILERFSAQQFPDLHSELNLSSLELGDSALYFCASSPNIGPYTEAFFGQGTRLTVV.

The sample holds many counts of this clonotype. The rearrangement links TRBV20-1 to TRBJ1-2, with 7 nucleotides matching TRBD1. J was trimmed by 10 bases and V by 6 bases; bases with no gene match: 8. Germline assignment: CDR1 DFQATT and CDR2 SNEGSKA (reference sequence). This CDR3 is 11 amino acids long. The chain's CDR3 is CSARDSSVYTF. The CDR3 DNA sequence: TGCAGTGCACGGGACAGCAGCGTCTACACCTTC.

V usage is TRBV6-1 and J usage is TRBJ2-4, with 7 bases lining up with TRBD1. From germline, CDR1 is MNHNS and CDR2 SASEGT. With V trimmed by 4 bases and J by 7 bases, 16 bases remained unmatched. The CDR3 has 17 residues. CDR3 residues: CASSGMGQLMLANIQYF. The CDR3 coding sequence is TGTGCCAGCAGTGGAATGGGACAGTTGATGTTGGCTAACATTCAGTACTTC.

The sample holds many counts of this clonotype. This chain uses TRBV5-4 with TRBJ2-5; 10 bases fit TRBD1. The germline V gene has CDR1 SGHNT and CDR2 YYREEE (reference sequence). Trimming at V came to 5 bases and at J to 5 bases, leaving 9 bases not matched to a gene. This CDR3 comprises 15 residues. In nucleotides, the CDR3 is TGTGCCAGCAGACAACGACAGGGGGCGGGGGAGACCCAGTACTTC. The encoded protein is CASRQRQGAGETQYF.

This clonotype was counted many times. The CDR3 DNA reads TGCAGCGTTGAAGCCCCCGGGACGAGTCAAGAGACCCAGTACTTC. Translated, it gives CSVEAPGTSQETQYF. This chain connects TRBV29-1 to TRBJ2-5; D tentatively fits TRBD1 or TRBD2 (5 bases each). Germline CDR1 reads SQVTM; CDR2 reads ANQGSEA. The CDR3 runs to 15 residues. Trimming stripped 1 base from V and 2 bases from J, with 14 bases between.

The chain recombines TRBV5-1 with TRBJ1-5, with D uncertain. In germline, CDR1 is SGHRS, CDR2 YFSETQ. Trimming took off 2 bases at V and 2 bases at J, with 8 bases between the two ends. The CDR3 has 14 residues. CDR3 nucleotides: TGCGCCAGCAGCTTTTACGGTGGCAATCAGCCCCAGCATTTT. Translating it yields CASSFYGGNQPQHF. Full variable domain (outside the CDR3, taken from reference TRBV5-1 and TRBJ1-5): KAGVTQTPRYLIKTRGQQVTLSCSPISGHRSVSWYQQTPGQGLQFLFEYFSETQRNKGNFPGRFSGRQFSNSRSEMNVSTLELGDSALYLCASSFYGGNQPQHFGDGTRLSIL.

The table lists this clonotype with a few counts. The J gene is TRBJ2-7, the V gene TRBV20-1, with TRBD2 matching over 10 bases. The V and J ends lost 3 bases and 6 bases, in that order; junction bases with no gene match: 8. CDR1 and CDR2 (germline): DFQATT, SNEGSKA (reference sequence). This CDR3 is 14 amino acids long. This chain's CDR3 is CSARIAGGRLEQYF. In DNA form, the CDR3 reads TGCAGTGCTAGGATAGCGGGGGGCCGACTCGAGCAGTACTTC.

This clonotype has a handful of counts. The DNA of the CDR3 is TGCAGCGTTGGTGGCGTGGCAGGTTCTTCCTACGAGCAGTACTTC. Its protein product is CSVGGVAGSSYEQYF. The rearrangement links TRBV29-1 to TRBJ2-7; no firm D call. Germline values: CDR1 SQVTM, CDR2 ANQGSEA. The CDR3 is 15 amino acids. The V and J ends lost 4 bases and 1 base respectively, with 17 bases between them.

The rearrangement joins TRBV24-1 to TRBJ2-1; 9 bases are a match to TRBD1. Germline CDR1 is KGHDR and CDR2 is SFDVKD. CDR3 length: 17 amino acids. Trimming took 4 bases from V and 2 from J; bases not matched to a gene: 8. In DNA, the CDR3 is TGTGCCACCAGTGACGCAAACAGGGGGCCAGCCTACAATGAGCAGTTCTTC. Protein: CATSDANRGPAYNEQFF.

This clonotype was seen repeatedly, ten times or more. This chain joins TRBV10-3 and TRBJ2-2; 7 bases fit TRBD1. This CDR3 contains 14 residues. V lost 3 bases, J lost 4 bases, and 2 bases stayed unmatched. The V gene's germline CDR1 is ENHRY and CDR2 SYGVKD. CDR3 sequence: CAISDWDSTGELFF. CDR3 nucleotide sequence: TGTGCCATCAGTGATTGGGACAGCACCGGGGAGCTGTTTTTT.